A selection of T cell receptor beta chains follows, all from one sample in a study of blood T cells in healthy people across ages. In TCRdb, the 5' RACE reads were re-called with MiXCR into one record per CDR3 protein. Of roughly 1,500,000 distinct CDR3 sequences in the sample, approximately 40% were seen once. Sequences were obtained from blood. All receptors derive from a woman between 18 and 29 years old in good health. Both conserved end residues are part of each CDR3. Fields, in order: J gene, clone size, V gene, D gene, CDR3 protein, CDR3 DNA. The D gene is left open where the match is weak. Some rows mark clone size as missing; the rest say once, few, many or name a class of expanded clone.

TRBJ1-1 NA TRBV20-1 NA CSATNRENMNTEAFF TGCAGTGCTACAAACAGGGAGAACATGAACACTGAAGCTTTCTTT
TRBJ2-3 NA TRBV20-1 TRBD2 CRGLSGGPSTDTQYF TGCAGGGGGCTTAGCGGGGGCCCTAGCACAGATACGCAGTATTTT
TRBJ1-1 NA TRBV4-1 TRBD1 CASSQEDRVNTEAFF TGCGCCAGCAGCCAAGAGGACAGGGTGAACACTGAAGCTTTCTTT
TRBJ2-1 NA TRBV20-1 TRBD2 CSASGRANHEQFF TGCAGTGCTAGCGGGAGGGCTAACCATGAGCAGTTCTTC
TRBJ1-1 NA TRBV12-3/TRBV12-4 NA CACSLNTEAFF TGTGCCTGCAGTCTGAACACTGAAGCTTTCTTT
TRBJ2-3 NA TRBV7-2 NA CASSLQAPDTQYF TGTGCCAGCAGCTTACAAGCCCCAGATACGCAGTATTTT
TRBJ1-2 NA TRBV12-3/TRBV12-4 TRBD1 CASSFGQGQNYGYTF TGTGCCAGCAGTTTCGGACAGGGCCAAAACTATGGCTACACCTTC
TRBJ1-2 NA TRBV12-3/TRBV12-4 NA CASSLSIANYGYTF TGTGCCAGCAGTTTGTCTATAGCTAACTATGGCTACACCTTC
TRBJ1-2 few TRBV7-8 NA CASSPTGGIIDGYTF TGTGCCAGCAGCCCAACCGGGGGGATAATAGATGGCTACACCTTC
TRBJ1-2 few TRBV4-2 NA CASSQAGTPYGYTF TGTGCCAGCAGCCAGGCCGGGACACCTTATGGCTACACCTTC
TRBJ1-1 NA TRBV28 NA CASSSWQGKYTEAFF TGTGCCAGCAGTTCCTGGCAGGGGAAGTATACTGAAGCTTTCTTT
TRBJ2-3 few TRBV27 TRBD2 CASSLNGLAGADTQYF TGTGCCAGCAGTTTAAATGGGCTAGCGGGAGCAGATACGCAGTATTTT
TRBJ2-1 few TRBV10-3 NA CAISDPSATLYNEQFF TGTGCCATCAGTGATCCCTCAGCGACTCTTTACAATGAGCAGTTCTTC
TRBJ1-2 NA TRBV20-1 NA CSANSEFDYGYTF TGCAGTGCTAATTCCGAGTTTGACTATGGCTACACCTTC
TRBJ2-5 few TRBV9 TRBD1 CASSVGGTAQETQYF TGTGCCAGCAGCGTAGGTGGGACAGCCCAAGAGACCCAGTACTTC
TRBJ2-2 NA TRBV29-1 NA CSGSGGRGGELFF TGCAGCGGCTCCGGGGGTCGGGGCGGGGAGCTGTTTTTT
TRBJ2-7 NA TRBV20-1 NA CSARRKYEQYF TGCAGTGCTAGACGGAAGTACGAGCAGTACTTC
TRBJ2-3 NA TRBV5-5 NA CASSFLGALGEDTQYF TGTGCCAGCAGCTTCTTGGGGGCTCTTGGAGAGGATACGCAGTATTTT
TRBJ1-2 few TRBV12-3/TRBV12-4 NA CASLGVYGYTF TGTGCCAGCTTAGGAGTATATGGCTACACCTTC
TRBJ1-2 NA TRBV20-1 NA CSAKDTPGYTF TGCAGTGCGAAGGACACCCCTGGCTACACCTTC
TRBJ2-7 NA TRBV5-1 TRBD2 CASSLDPSGDYNEQYF TGCGCCAGCAGCCTGGATCCTAGCGGGGATTACAATGAGCAGTACTTC
TRBJ2-1 few TRBV15 NA CATSTTGAGEQFF TGTGCCACCAGTACGACAGGAGCGGGTGAGCAGTTCTTC